The clone carrying this T cell receptor beta chain was seen more than once but under ten times. What it recognizes is unknown. This entry is derived from a study of CD8 T cells in ankylosing spondylitis. Points from the study as a whole: Apparently characteristic of ankylosing spondylitis blood was a TCR beta motif (roughly eight highly homologous variants). Disease-linked clones proved CD8+ and comparatively uncommon in peripheral blood. Some of these motif variants have turned up before, in reports on reactive arthritis synovial fluid and blood. Significantly higher representation of disease-linked clones was reported for matched ankylosing spondylitis synovial fluid.

CDR1 is MGHDK and CDR2 is SYGVNS in the germline V gene. The CDR3 is 13 amino acids. The V gene end was trimmed by 9 bases and the J gene end by 12 bases; junction bases not matched to a gene: 9. A single record per CDR3 protein comes from TCRdb applying MiXCR to the 5' RACE reads. The sample lists about 540,000 distinct CDR3 sequences; 12% were seen once. This sequence joins TRBV25-1 and TRBJ2-1, with 12 bases matching TRBD2. Material: blood, either unsorted or a sorted T cell fraction (not recorded which). This clonotype originated in a male donor with ankylosing spondylitis. CDR3 loop: CASGLAGSHTQFF. The CDR3, as DNA: TGTGCCAGTGGACTAGCGGGATCCCATACGCAGTTCTTC.